The source of this T cell receptor (beta chain) is a study of T cells in Graves' hyperthyroidism and ophthalmopathy. Regions amplified from RNA transcripts were the TCR beta CDR3 regions. Initially, a first-round RT-PCR of the TCR CDR3 employed the HTBI primer set. MiXCR, run by TCRdb on the multiplex PCR reads, gives a single entry per CDR3 protein. The sample lists under 350,000 distinct CDR3 sequences, 15% to 20% seen once, with about 50% in the top ten. This clonotype was recorded a few times. The CDR3 has 14 amino acids. Trimming stripped 6 bases from V and 0 bases from J, with 12 bases between. Germline V gene lookup returns CDR1 SGHDT and CDR2 YYEEEE.

V is TRBV5-6 and J is TRBJ1-1, with D maybe TRBD1 (5 bases). This clonotype was obtained from a woman aged 60-70 years with Graves' ophthalmopathy. What was sequenced was blood. CDR3 DNA: TGTGCCAGCATCCAGGGTCCGATGAACACTGAAGCTTTCTTT. Protein product: CASIQGPMNTEAFF.